One and the same sample provided the 2 T cell receptor beta chains below, sequenced in a study of glioma-infiltrating T cells. TCR alpha and beta CDR3 regions were amplified from RNA using iRepertoire nested multiplex PCR. TCRdb reprocessed the multiplex PCR reads with MiXCR, giving one entry per CDR3 protein. The table has over 80,000 distinct CDR3 sequences, approximately 42% seen once. Sequenced: glioma tissue, nonneoplastic brain tissue, or PBMCs (not recorded which). The source of these receptors is a human donor with low-grade glioma or glioblastoma, undergoing nonglioma brain surgery, or in good health (not recorded which).

The CDR3: CASGERQGRTGELFF. The DNA of the CDR3 is TGCGCCAGCGGCGAGCGACAGGGAAGAACCGGGGAGCTGTTTTTT. J is TRBJ2-2 and V is TRBV5-1, with 7 bases identical to TRBD1. The CDR3 has 15 residues. V dropped 7 bases and J dropped 5; count of bases not matched to a gene: 11. The germline gives CDR1 SGHRS, CDR2 YFSETQ.

On this clonotype itself: The junction does not match germline at one end; this may be a read error. The gene calls are TRBV2 and TRBJ2-7; no clear D gene. Germline-derived CDR1 and CDR2 are SNHLY and FYNNEI. The CDR3 has 13 residues. In DNA, the CDR3 is TGTCCCAGCAGCGTCAGTCTCACCTACGAGCAGCACTTC. This gives the protein CPSSVSLTYEQHF. Full variable domain (rest looked up from reference TRBV2 and TRBJ2-7): EPEVTQTPSHQVTQMGQEVILRCVPISNHLYFYWYRQILGQKVEFLVSFYNNEISEKSEIFDDQFSVERPDGSNFTLKIRSTKLEDSAMYFCPSSVSLTYEQHFGPGTRLTVT.